This T cell receptor beta chain comes out of a study of cytomegalovirus exposure and HLA in healthy donors. The PCR used 60 Vbeta and 13 Jbeta primers. TCRdb's table, derived via immunoSEQ multiplex PCR, lists solely in-frame clones and lacks some. The sample shows around 110,000 clones, 81% of them seen only once. The CDR3 has 13 residues. Per the germline V gene, CDR1 is MNHEY and CDR2 is SVGAGI. The junction had 10 bases not matched to a gene; V was cut back by 5 bases and J by 12 bases. Specimen: PBMCs. The sequence was collected from a woman aged 30 to 39 in good health and CMV-seronegative. The chain joins TRBV6-5 to TRBJ1-5, with 7 nucleotides matching TRBD1. CDR3 nucleotide sequence: TGTGCCAGCAGTGAAATCGGGACAGTCAACCAGCATTTT. It specifies CASSEIGTVNQHF.